This T cell receptor (beta chain) was captured in a study of cytomegalovirus exposure and HLA in healthy donors. Per the germline V gene, CDR1 is SEHNR and CDR2 is FQNEAQ (reference sequence). J lost 4 bases, V lost 5 bases, and 19 bases had no gene match. The CDR3 runs to 18 residues. The PCR made use of 60 Vbeta and 13 Jbeta primers. Produced via immunoSEQ multiplex PCR; TCRdb's table is partial and in-frame only. The sample lists roughly 150,000 clones; more than 75% were seen once. The chain has TRBV7-9 and TRBJ1-1; 7 bases fit TRBD1. This clonotype originated in a man aged 30-40 years in good health and CMV-seronegative. The material sequenced was PBMCs. CDR3 protein: CASSPIGAQGRVVTEAFF. CDR3 sequence (DNA): TGTGCCAGCAGCCCAATAGGGGCACAGGGGCGGGTGGTCACTGAAGCTTTCTTT.